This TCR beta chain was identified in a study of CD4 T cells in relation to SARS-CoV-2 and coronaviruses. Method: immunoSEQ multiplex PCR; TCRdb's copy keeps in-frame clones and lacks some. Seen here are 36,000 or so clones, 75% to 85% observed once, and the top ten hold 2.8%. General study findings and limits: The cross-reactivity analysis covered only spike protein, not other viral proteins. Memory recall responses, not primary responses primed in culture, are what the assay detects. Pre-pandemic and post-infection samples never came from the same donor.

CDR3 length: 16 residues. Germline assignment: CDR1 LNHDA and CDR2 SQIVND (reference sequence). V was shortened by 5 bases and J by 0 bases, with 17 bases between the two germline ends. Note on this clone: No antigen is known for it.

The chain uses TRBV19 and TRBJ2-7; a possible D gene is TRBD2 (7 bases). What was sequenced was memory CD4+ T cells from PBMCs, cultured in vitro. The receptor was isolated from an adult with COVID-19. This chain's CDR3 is CASSDPKRGGSYEQYF. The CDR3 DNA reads TGTGCCAGTAGTGACCCGAAGAGGGGGGGCTCCTACGAGCAGTACTTC.